This section outlines one T cell receptor beta chain sequence together with its context. There is no known antigen for this receptor. Qualities for individual bases were not recorded, and no much larger clone is one base off. Based on the germline V gene, the CDR1 and CDR2 sequences are MNHNS and SASEGT. Trimmed from V: 3 bases; trimmed from J: 3 bases; junction bases lacking a gene match: 4. The CDR3 spans 15 residues, from the cysteine through the phenylalanine. Of the read, only the CDR3 DNA is kept; its 45 bases are in frame from base 1. The record originates from a study of response to subunit inactivated influenza vaccine (dated by TCRdb to the late 2010s). General notes on the study: To follow how T cells responded to a trivalent subunit inactivated influenza vaccine, the researchers relied on deep quantitative profiling of the T cell receptor repertoire.

The paper as a whole reports these results and caveats: The authors suggested that each seasonal influenza vaccination may recruit only a limited number of new T cells.

Libraries were prepared through RT-PCR. Sequencing took place on an Illumina HiSeq 2500. The public reads were quality trimmed at Q25 with fastp and then assembled into clones with MiXCR by TCRdb, keeping productive beta chains. Each entry is one CDR3 protein sequence, shown with its most common DNA and genes. The table for this sample lists around 750,000 distinct CDR3 sequences; 21% of them were counted only once. The ten most abundant clones make up roughly a tenth of the sample. The specimen was PBMCs from blood, collected 5 days after vaccination. This TCR came from a man aged 45-65 years who received an inactivated influenza vaccine. Donor details come from another sample of the same person, matched by shared clones. Here the chain combines TRBV6-1 and TRBJ1-3; 8 nucleotides in the junction match TRBD1. The DNA reads TGTGCCAGCAGTGACAGGGGGCAGGGTGGAAACACCATATATTTT. It specifies CASSDRGQGGNTIYF.